These 6 T cell receptor beta chains were all obtained from the same sample, sequenced in a study of blood T cell repertoires in COVID-19. Clones were read by immunoSEQ multiplex PCR, and TCRdb kept only the in-frame ones, dropping some. The table lists 95,000 to 100,000 clones, over 75% of them singletons. Source material: peripheral blood. The receptors were gathered from a woman younger than 45 with acute or convalescent COVID-19.

V usage is TRBV5-1 and J usage is TRBJ2-7, with TRBD1 matching over 9 bases. CDR1 is SGHRS, CDR2 YFSETQ, per germline. The V gene end was trimmed by 4 bases and the J gene end by 4 bases; junction bases not matched to a gene: 9. The CDR3 is 15 residues long. The CDR3 bases are TGCGCCAGCAGCCCCGGGACAGGGAGGAGTTACGAGCAGTACTTC. It codes for CASSPGTGRSYEQYF.

This sequence joins TRBV5-1 and TRBJ1-1; a weak D match, TRBD1 (5 bases). Germline V gene data show CDR1 as SGHRS and CDR2 as YFSETQ. The CDR3 covers 13 residues. The V gene lost 1 base and the J gene lost 5 bases, with 9 bases spanning the gap. CDR3: CASSLNGGTEAFF. CDR3 sequence (DNA): TGCGCCAGCAGCTTGAATGGGGGGACTGAAGCTTTCTTT. Variable domain in full (rest from reference TRBV5-1 and TRBJ1-1): KAGVTQTPRYLIKTRGQQVTLSCSPISGHRSVSWYQQTPGQGLQFLFEYFSETQRNKGNFPGRFSGRQFSNSRSEMNVSTLELGDSALYLCASSLNGGTEAFFGQGTRLTVV.

J is TRBJ1-3 and V is TRBV7-9, with D perhaps matching TRBD1 (6 bases). Trimming removed 2 bases from V and 8 bases from J, with 7 bases in between. Germline-derived CDR1 and CDR2 are SEHNR and FQNEAQ (reference sequence). The CDR3 sequence is 12 residues long. This CDR3 reads CASSLKGDTIYF. Written as DNA, the CDR3 is TGTGCCAGCAGCTTAAAGGGGGACACCATATATTTT.

This clone was detected once. The chain is built from TRBV2 and TRBJ2-2; 7 positions match TRBD2. Germline lookup yields CDR1 SNHLY and CDR2 FYNNEI. This CDR3 comprises 15 residues. The V gene end was trimmed by 8 bases and the J gene end by 3 bases; junction bases not matched to a gene: 9. CDR3 DNA: TGTGCCAGCCCTCGCGGGGGTCCGGACACCGGGGAGCTGTTTTTT. Protein sequence: CASPRGGPDTGELFF. Full variable domain (rest looked up from reference TRBV2 and TRBJ2-2): EPEVTQTPSHQVTQMGQEVILRCVPISNHLYFYWYRQILGQKVEFLVSFYNNEISEKSEIFDDQFSVERPDGSNFTLKIRSTKLEDSAMYFCASPRGGPDTGELFFGEGSRLTVL.

The chain joins TRBV2 to TRBJ1-4, with unresolved D. Looked up from germline, CDR1 is SNHLY and CDR2 is FYNNEI. The CDR3 is 14 amino acids. Trimming left V 7 bases short and J 3 bases short, with 12 bases between. The CDR3 DNA reads as TGTGCCAGCACCGGTCGGGGTTCTAATGAAAAACTGTTTTTT. Translating gives CASTGRGSNEKLFF.

This sequence joins TRBV28 and TRBJ1-2; D remains unclear. This CDR3 has 15 residues. Per germline, CDR1 MDHEN and CDR2 SYDVKM. Deletions cut 2 bases from V and 1 base from J, with 11 bases between. CDR3 amino acids: CASSLEAPDNYGYTF. CDR3 nucleotide sequence: TGTGCCAGCAGTTTAGAGGCGCCGGATAACTATGGCTACACCTTC.